This entry is about one T cell receptor beta chain. These data come from a study of cytomegalovirus exposure and HLA in healthy donors. It was with 60 Vbeta and 13 Jbeta primers that the PCR ran. Clones were read by immunoSEQ multiplex PCR, and TCRdb kept only the in-frame ones, dropping some. The sample lists about 160,000 clones, around 82% occurring once. From germline, CDR1 is GTSNPN and CDR2 SVGIG (reference sequence). There are 14 residues in the CDR3. After removal of 1 base from V and 0 bases from J, the junction contained 2 bases not matched to a gene. The genes are TRBV30 and TRBJ1-1, with TRBD1 matching 7 bases. The sequence derives from a man aged 50-59 years in good health and CMV-seropositive. The sample consisted of PBMCs. The CDR3 protein is CAWSGGTVNTEAFF. The CDR3 nucleotides read TGTGCCTGGAGTGGAGGGACAGTGAACACTGAAGCTTTCTTT.